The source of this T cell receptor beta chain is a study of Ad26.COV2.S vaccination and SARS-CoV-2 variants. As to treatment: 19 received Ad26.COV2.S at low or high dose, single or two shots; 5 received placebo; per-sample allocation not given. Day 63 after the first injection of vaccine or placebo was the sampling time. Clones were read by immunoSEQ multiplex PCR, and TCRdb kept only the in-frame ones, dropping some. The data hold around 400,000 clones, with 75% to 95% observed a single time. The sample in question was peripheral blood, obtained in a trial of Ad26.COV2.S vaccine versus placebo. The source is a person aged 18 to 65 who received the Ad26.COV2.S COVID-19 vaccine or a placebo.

CDR3 nucleotide sequence: TGTGCCAGCAGACCGAATAGGGTGGGTAGAGATACGCAGTATTTT. This codes for CASRPNRVGRDTQYF. The V gene is TRBV7-8, the J gene TRBJ2-3; D unclear. The CDR3 runs 15 residues. In germline, CDR1 is SGHVS, CDR2 FQNEAQ. V shed 6 bases and J shed 5 bases, with 18 bases lying between them. The full variable domain, its missing parts supplied by reference TRBV7-8 and TRBJ2-3, is GAGVSQSPRYKVAKRGQDVALRCDPISGHVSLFWYQQALGQGPEFLTYFQNEAQLDKSGLPSDRFFAERPEGSVSTLKIQRTQQEDSAVYLCASRPNRVGRDTQYFGPGTRLTVL.